This passage covers 17 T cell receptor beta chains from one sample sequenced in a study of identical twins. TCRdb ran MiXCR on the 5' RACE reads and lists one entry per CDR3 protein. The sample shows hundreds of thousands of distinct CDR3 sequences, over 9% of them seen only once. The data also belong to a second study, concerning yellow fever vaccine responses in identical twins.

Sequencing used PBMCs. These receptors came from a woman younger than 35 in good health.

This clonotype appeared once. V is TRBV27 and J is TRBJ2-3; 14 bases align to TRBD2. The germline CDR1 and CDR2 sequences are MNHEY and SMNVEV (reference sequence). Trimming cost V 4 bases and J 4 bases; bases outside gene matches: 4. The CDR3 has 16 residues. The CDR3 protein is CASSSLTSGGADTQYF. CDR3 DNA: TGTGCCAGCAGTTCACTGACTAGCGGGGGGGCAGATACGCAGTATTTT.

V and J are TRBV9 and TRBJ2-1; no definite D call. Trimming left V 4 bases short and J 8 bases short, with 16 bases between. CDR1 and CDR2 from the germline V gene are SGDLS and YYNGEE. The CDR3 extends over 14 amino acids. The CDR3 coding sequence is TGTGCCAGCAGCCCCCCCAACTTAAGTTATGAGCAGTTCTTC. This gives the protein CASSPPNLSYEQFF.

This clonotype has just a few counts. V usage is TRBV12-3 or TRBV12-4 and J usage is TRBJ2-1; TRBD1 aligns across 9 bases. This CDR3 comprises 14 residues. V gave up 5 bases and J gave up 9 bases; unmatched junction bases: 8. The CDR3 DNA reads as TGTGCCAGCAGTCCGAGGGACAGGGAATCTGAGCAGTTCTTC. Translation gives CASSPRDRESEQFF.

The chain is built from TRBV18 and TRBJ1-1; 7 positions match TRBD1. The CDR3 is made up of 15 amino acids. Unmatched junction bases numbered 4, after V lost 2 bases and J lost 1 base. Per germline, CDR1 KGHSH and CDR2 LQKENI. CDR3 amino acids: CASSPDRVRNTEAFF. The CDR3 coding sequence is TGTGCCAGCTCACCAGACAGGGTGCGGAACACTGAAGCTTTCTTT.

This clonotype has a handful of counts. The V and J genes are TRBV12-3 or TRBV12-4 and TRBJ2-5; TRBD1 matches at 7 bases. This CDR3 comprises 15 residues. V lost 0 bases and J lost 0; bases outside the gene matches: 1. CDR3 sequence (DNA): TGTGCCAGCAGTTTAGCCAGGGGGTACCAAGAGACCCAGTACTTC. It encodes CASSLARGYQETQYF.

The V gene is TRBV3-1, the J gene TRBJ1-4, with a possible D match to TRBD1 (6 bases). Trimming removed 3 bases at V and 6 bases at J, with 11 bases between. Per germline, CDR1 LGHDT and CDR2 YNNKEL (reference sequence). The CDR3 loop spans 14 amino acids. DNA of the CDR3: TGTGCCAGCAGCCACTTTGGGGGCGATGAAAAACTGTTTTTT. It translates to CASSHFGGDEKLFF. The whole variable domain, remainder taken from reference TRBV3-1 and TRBJ1-4, is DTAVSQTPKYLVTQMGNDKSIKCEQNLGHDTMYWYKQDSKKFLKIMFSYNNKELIINETVPNRFSPKSPDKAHLNLHINSLELGDSAVYFCASSHFGGDEKLFFGSGTQLSVL.

V is TRBV12-3 or TRBV12-4 and J is TRBJ1-2; D ambiguous. The CDR3 is 13 residues long. The ends were cut back, 6 bases at V and 6 bases at J, with 14 bases in the middle. CDR3 DNA: TGTGCCAGCAGCCCGGACCGGGCACATGGCTACACCTTC. Protein sequence: CASSPDRAHGYTF.

This clonotype was observed a few times. CDR3 amino acids: CASSDSTSGGSYNEQFF. CDR3 DNA sequence: TGCGCCAGCAGTGATTCAACTAGCGGGGGCTCCTACAATGAGCAGTTCTTC. This chain joins TRBV10-1 and TRBJ2-1; 11 bases agree with TRBD2. CDR3 length: 17 residues. V shed 3 bases, J shed 0 bases, and the junction held 4 bases outside the gene matches. Germline CDR1 reads WNHNN; CDR2 reads SYGVQD (reference sequence).

This clonotype was seen repeatedly, ten times or more. The rearrangement links TRBV7-2 to TRBJ1-2, with TRBD1 matching over 9 bases. There are 15 residues in the CDR3. V gave up 6 bases and J gave up 5 bases; unmatched junction bases: 10. Per the germline V gene, CDR1 is SGHTA and CDR2 is FQGNSA. CDR3 coding DNA: TGTGCCAGCAGTTTCCCACGACAGGGGGTATATGGCTACACCTTC. It is translated as CASSFPRQGVYGYTF.

This clonotype appeared many times. This chain joins TRBV12-3 or TRBV12-4 and TRBJ2-5, with 7 bases aligning to TRBD1. Germline trimming cut 6 bases from V and 2 bases from J; bases unmatched to any gene: 15. This CDR3 has 17 residues. CDR3 sequence (DNA): TGTGCCAGCAGCACACCATTAAGACTGACAGGGCAAGAGACCCAGTACTTC. Amino acid sequence: CASSTPLRLTGQETQYF.

V gene TRBV3-1 combines with J gene TRBJ2-5; possible D gene TRBD2, 5 bases. The germline V gene encodes CDR1 LGHDT and CDR2 YNNKEL (reference sequence). V was cut by 10 bases and J by 0 bases, with 12 bases left in between. The CDR3 spans 13 residues. CDR3 DNA sequence: TGTGCCACTAGCCGGCTGGACCAAGAGACCCAGTACTTC. Amino acids: CATSRLDQETQYF.

The chain uses TRBV20-1 and TRBJ2-5; a weak D match, TRBD2 (6 bases). CDR1 and CDR2 (germline): DFQATT, SNEGSKA (reference sequence). With 5 bases removed from V and 5 bases from J, the gap between germline ends came to 12 bases. The CDR3 consists of 12 residues. DNA of the CDR3: TGCAGTGCTGCGGGACTTTGGGAGACCCAGTACTTC. Its protein product is CSAAGLWETQYF.

V gene TRBV18 combines with J gene TRBJ2-1, with 13 positions matching TRBD2. J was trimmed by 0 bases and V by 1 base; bases with no gene match: 3. This CDR3 is 18 amino acids long. Germline V gene lookup returns CDR1 KGHSH and CDR2 LQKENI. The CDR3 protein is CASSPLTSGGASYNEQFF. In nucleotides, the CDR3 is TGTGCCAGCTCACCACTTACTAGCGGGGGGGCCTCCTACAATGAGCAGTTCTTC.

The chain has TRBV3-1 and TRBJ1-2; 12 bases align to TRBD1. CDR3 length: 14 amino acids. V dropped 2 bases and J dropped 8; count of bases not matched to a gene: 3. Per the germline V gene, CDR1 is LGHDT and CDR2 is YNNKEL (reference sequence). The CDR3 loop is CASSQIGTGGGYTF. The CDR3 DNA sequence: TGTGCCAGCAGCCAAATAGGGACAGGGGGCGGCTACACCTTC.

The chain carries TRBV27 and TRBJ1-3; no clear D. V lost 11 bases to trimming and J lost 0 bases, with 8 bases between them. This CDR3 is built from 12 residues. The V gene's germline CDR1 is MNHEY and CDR2 SMNVEV (reference sequence). CDR3 nucleotides: TGTGCCGCAGGCCGCTCTGGAAACACCATATATTTT. It specifies CAAGRSGNTIYF.

The chain is built from TRBV7-9 and TRBJ1-1; D gene ambiguous. This CDR3 comprises 15 residues. The germline V and J ends were trimmed by 4 bases and 5 bases, with 17 bases remaining between them. Germline CDR1 reads SEHNR; CDR2 reads FQNEAQ (reference sequence). DNA of the CDR3: TGTGCCAGCAGCTCAAACGAAGGGTTTTGGACTGAAGCTTTCTTT. Protein product: CASSSNEGFWTEAFF. The full variable domain, in which reference TRBV7-9 and TRBJ1-1 provide the parts outside the CDR3, is DTGVSQNPRHKITKRGQNVTFRCDPISEHNRLYWYRQTLGQGPEFLTYFQNEAQLEKSRLLSDRFSAERPKGSFSTLEIQRTEQGDSAMYLCASSSNEGFWTEAFFGQGTRLTVV.

The DNA of the CDR3 is TGTGCCAGCAGCTTAGAAAAGGTGGGGGAACCAGATACGCAGTATTTT. Its protein product is CASSLEKVGEPDTQYF. J is TRBJ2-3 and V is TRBV7-6; either TRBD1 or TRBD2 may supply D (5 bases each). The V end was cut by 1 base, the J end by 4 bases, with 15 bases between. Looked up from germline, CDR1 is SGHVS and CDR2 is FNYEAQ. This CDR3 is built from 16 residues.